This TCR beta chain was observed in a study of blood T cell repertoires in COVID-19. As for the study in general: Both acute and convalescent COVID-19 samples were obtained from the United States, Italy and Spain.

The germline gives CDR1 SGHDT, CDR2 YYEEEE. The CDR3 runs to 16 residues. Unmatched junction bases numbered 7, after V lost 4 bases and J lost 0 bases. Per the original data handling: Estimated nucleated cell counts came from reference gene primer amplification. TCRdb's table, derived via immunoSEQ multiplex PCR, lists solely in-frame clones and lacks some. V and J calls and clone size are those listed in that table; D and trimming were worked out from the DNA. The sample shows 390,000 or so clones, 75% to 90% of them seen only once. Sequencing input: peripheral blood. This receptor was obtained from a woman under 40 with active or convalescent COVID-19. The chain links TRBV5-6 to TRBJ1-3, with 7 bases fitting TRBD1. CDR3 residues: CASSLRQGNSGNTIYF. The CDR3 bases are TGTGCCAGCAGCCTAAGACAGGGAAACTCTGGAAACACCATATATTTT.